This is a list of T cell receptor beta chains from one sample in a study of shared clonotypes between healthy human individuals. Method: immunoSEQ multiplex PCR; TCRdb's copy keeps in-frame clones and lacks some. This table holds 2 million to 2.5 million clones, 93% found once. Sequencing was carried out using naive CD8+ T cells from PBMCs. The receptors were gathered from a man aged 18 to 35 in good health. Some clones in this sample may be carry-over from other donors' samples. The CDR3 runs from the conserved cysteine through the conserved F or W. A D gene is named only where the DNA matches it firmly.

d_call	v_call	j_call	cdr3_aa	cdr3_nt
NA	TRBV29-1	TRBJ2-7	CSVATGNSYEQYF	TGCAGCGTTGCTACGGGAAACTCCTACGAGCAGTACTTC
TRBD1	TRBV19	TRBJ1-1	CASSKPGGVGAFF	TGTGCCAGTAGTAAACCAGGGGGAGTAGGGGCTTTCTTT
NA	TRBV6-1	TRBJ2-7	CASSQQGPPYEQYF	TGTGCCAGCAGCCAACAGGGACCGCCCTACGAGCAGTACTTC
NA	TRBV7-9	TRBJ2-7	CASSRLGGGELSYEQYF	TGTGCCAGCAGCCGCCTTGGCGGAGGAGAGCTGTCCTACGAGCAGTACTTC
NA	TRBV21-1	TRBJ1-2	CASSKEGIVGGYTF	TGTGCCAGCAGCAAAGAGGGAATCGTCGGTGGCTACACCTTC
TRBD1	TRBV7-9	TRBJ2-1	CASSLRTGGLYNEQFF	TGTGCCAGCAGCTTGCGGACAGGGGGACTTTACAATGAGCAGTTCTTC
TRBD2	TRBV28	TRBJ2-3	CASSYPGLAGNTDTQYF	TGTGCCAGCAGTTACCCTGGACTAGCGGGGAACACAGATACGCAGTATTTT
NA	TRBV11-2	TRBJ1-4	CASSLVGFNEKLFF	TGTGCCAGCAGCTTAGTAGGATTTAATGAAAAACTGTTTTTT
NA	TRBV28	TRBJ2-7	CASSPPAWNYEQYF	TGTGCCAGCAGCCCCCCTGCTTGGAACTACGAGCAGTACTTC
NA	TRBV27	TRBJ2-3	CASSVLGSEDTQYF	TGTGCCAGCAGCGTATTAGGATCCGAAGATACGCAGTATTTT